This T cell receptor (beta chain) derives from a study of cytomegalovirus exposure and HLA in healthy donors. Study details: Some 180 million T cells yielded around 120 million unique TCR beta sequences in earlier analysis. Points from the study as a whole: Some TCR beta chains (roughly 160 of them) were listed as cytomegalovirus-associated.

About this clone: No antigen is known for it.

The V segment lost 4 bases and the J segment 2 bases; nucleotides outside the gene matches: 6. The germline V gene has CDR1 MRHNA and CDR2 SNTAGT. This CDR3 spans 15 amino acids. This PCR relied on a set of 60 Vbeta primers and 13 Jbeta primers. Measured with immunoSEQ multiplex PCR; TCRdb has only the in-frame clones, and not every one. This sample's table reports around 140,000 clones. V and J are TRBV6-4 and TRBJ2-3, with 7 bases lining up with TRBD1. The source of this sequence is a middle-aged woman in good health and CMV-seronegative. Material for sequencing was PBMCs. The CDR3 coding sequence is TGTGCCAGCAGTGCCAGGGACAGACTCACAGATACGCAGTATTTT. This sequence encodes CASSARDRLTDTQYF.